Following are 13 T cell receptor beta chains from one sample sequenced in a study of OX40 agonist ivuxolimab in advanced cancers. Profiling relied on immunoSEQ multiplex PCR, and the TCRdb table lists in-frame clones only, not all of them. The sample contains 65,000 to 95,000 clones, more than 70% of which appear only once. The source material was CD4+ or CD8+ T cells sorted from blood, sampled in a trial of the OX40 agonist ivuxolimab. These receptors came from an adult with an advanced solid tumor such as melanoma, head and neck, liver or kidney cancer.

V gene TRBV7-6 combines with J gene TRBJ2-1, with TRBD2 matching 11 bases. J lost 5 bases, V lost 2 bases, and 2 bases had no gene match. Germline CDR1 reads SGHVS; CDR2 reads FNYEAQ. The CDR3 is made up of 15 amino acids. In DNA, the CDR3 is TGTGCCAGCAGCTTAAAGACTAGCGGGAACAATGAGCAGTTCTTC. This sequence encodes CASSLKTSGNNEQFF. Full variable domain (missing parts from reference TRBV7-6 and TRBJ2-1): GAGVSQSPRYKVTKRGQDVALRCDPISGHVSLYWYRQALGQGPEFLTYFNYEAQQDKSGLPNDRFSAERPEGSISTLTIQRTEQRDSAMYRCASSLKTSGNNEQFFGPGTRLTVL.

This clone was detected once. The CDR3 nucleotides are TGTGCCAGCTTCCCCGGACGCTCGAGCTCCTACGAGCAGTACTTC. Protein product: CASFPGRSSSYEQYF. The chain has TRBV5-5 and TRBJ2-7; D is uncertain. The CDR3 runs 15 residues. The V end was cut by 7 bases, the J end by 0 bases, with 17 bases between. Per germline, CDR1 SGHKS and CDR2 YYEKEE (reference sequence). Full variable domain (remainder filled in from reference TRBV5-5 and TRBJ2-7): DAGVTQSPTHLIKTRGQQVTLRCSPISGHKSVSWYQQVLGQGPQFIFQYYEKEERGRGNFPDRFSARQFPNYSSELNVNALLLGDSALYLCASFPGRSSSYEQYFGPGTRLTVT.

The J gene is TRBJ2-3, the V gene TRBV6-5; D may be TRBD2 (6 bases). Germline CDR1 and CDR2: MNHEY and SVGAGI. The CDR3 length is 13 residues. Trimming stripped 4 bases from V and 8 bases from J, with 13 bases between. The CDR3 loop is CASSFLLAGTQYF. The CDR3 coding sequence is TGTGCCAGCAGTTTCCTACTAGCCGGTACGCAGTATTTT.

The DNA of the CDR3 is TGTGCCAGCAGCTTAGGGCAGGTAGCAGGCCAAGAGACCCAGTACTTC. Protein product: CASSLGQVAGQETQYF. This chain joins TRBV7-2 and TRBJ2-5; no reliable D call. The CDR3 consists of 16 residues. Trimming stripped 1 base from V and 1 base from J, with 13 bases between. Germline CDR1 SGHTA, CDR2 FQGNSA.

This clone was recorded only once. In DNA, the CDR3 is TGTGCCACTTCCGGGACAGAGTACAATGAGCAGTTCTTC. Translated, it gives CATSGTEYNEQFF. J is TRBJ2-1 and V is TRBV18, with 7 bases that match TRBD1. Germline CDR1 is KGHSH and CDR2 is LQKENI. V lost 10 bases, J lost 4 bases, and 7 bases stayed unmatched. The CDR3 is 13 residues long.

DNA for the CDR3: TGTGCCAGCAGCTTGGGCTATAGCGGGAGCGGGCAGTTCTTC. Amino acids: CASSLGYSGSGQFF. The rearrangement uses TRBV7-9 and TRBJ2-1; TRBD2 agrees at 9 bases. The CDR3 consists of 14 residues. The germline V gene encodes CDR1 SEHNR and CDR2 FQNEAQ (reference sequence). V lost 3 bases, J lost 12 bases, and 9 bases stayed unmatched.

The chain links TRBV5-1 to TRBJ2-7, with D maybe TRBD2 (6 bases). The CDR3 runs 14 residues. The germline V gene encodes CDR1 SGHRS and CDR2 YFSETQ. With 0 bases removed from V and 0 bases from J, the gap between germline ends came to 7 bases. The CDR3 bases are TGCGCCAGCAGCTTGGACGGGAGCTCCTACGAGCAGTACTTC. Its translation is CASSLDGSSYEQYF.

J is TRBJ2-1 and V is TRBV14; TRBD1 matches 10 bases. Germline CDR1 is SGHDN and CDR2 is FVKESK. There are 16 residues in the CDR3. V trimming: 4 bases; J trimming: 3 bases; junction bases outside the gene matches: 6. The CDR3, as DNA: TGTGCCAGCAGCCCTTTCGGGACAGGGGTCTACAATGAGCAGTTCTTC. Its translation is CASSPFGTGVYNEQFF.

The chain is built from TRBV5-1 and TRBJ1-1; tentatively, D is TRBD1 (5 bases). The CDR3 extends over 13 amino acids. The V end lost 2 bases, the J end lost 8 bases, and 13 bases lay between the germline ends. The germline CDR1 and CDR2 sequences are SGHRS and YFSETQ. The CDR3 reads CASSFQGPTEAFF. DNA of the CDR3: TGCGCCAGCAGCTTTCAGGGCCCTACCGAAGCTTTCTTT.

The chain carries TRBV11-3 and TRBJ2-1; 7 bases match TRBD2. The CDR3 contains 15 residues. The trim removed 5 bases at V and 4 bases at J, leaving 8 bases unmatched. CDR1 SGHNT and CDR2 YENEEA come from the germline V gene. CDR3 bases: TGTGCCAGCAGCCGGGGGGTACAGAAGTACAATGAGCAGTTCTTC. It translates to CASSRGVQKYNEQFF.

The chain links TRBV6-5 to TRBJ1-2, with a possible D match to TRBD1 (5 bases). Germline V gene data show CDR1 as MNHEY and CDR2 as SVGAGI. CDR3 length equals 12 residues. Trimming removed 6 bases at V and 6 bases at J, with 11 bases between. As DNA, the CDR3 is TGTGCCAGCAGAGGTGGGGCAGATGGCTACACCTTC. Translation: CASRGGADGYTF.

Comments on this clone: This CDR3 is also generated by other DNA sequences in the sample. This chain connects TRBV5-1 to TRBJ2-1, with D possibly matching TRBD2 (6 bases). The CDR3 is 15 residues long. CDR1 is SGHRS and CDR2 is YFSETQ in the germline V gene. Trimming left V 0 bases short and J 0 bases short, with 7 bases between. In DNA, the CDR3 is TGCGCCAGCAGCTTGGACGGGAGCTCCTACAATGAGCAGTTCTTC. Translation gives CASSLDGSSYNEQFF.

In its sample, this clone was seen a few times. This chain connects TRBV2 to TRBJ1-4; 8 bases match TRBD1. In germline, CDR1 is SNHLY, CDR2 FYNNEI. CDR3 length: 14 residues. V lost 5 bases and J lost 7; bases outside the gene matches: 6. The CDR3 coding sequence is TGTGCCAGCAGTAGAGCCAGGGGGCGTGAAAAACTGTTTTTT. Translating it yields CASSRARGREKLFF.